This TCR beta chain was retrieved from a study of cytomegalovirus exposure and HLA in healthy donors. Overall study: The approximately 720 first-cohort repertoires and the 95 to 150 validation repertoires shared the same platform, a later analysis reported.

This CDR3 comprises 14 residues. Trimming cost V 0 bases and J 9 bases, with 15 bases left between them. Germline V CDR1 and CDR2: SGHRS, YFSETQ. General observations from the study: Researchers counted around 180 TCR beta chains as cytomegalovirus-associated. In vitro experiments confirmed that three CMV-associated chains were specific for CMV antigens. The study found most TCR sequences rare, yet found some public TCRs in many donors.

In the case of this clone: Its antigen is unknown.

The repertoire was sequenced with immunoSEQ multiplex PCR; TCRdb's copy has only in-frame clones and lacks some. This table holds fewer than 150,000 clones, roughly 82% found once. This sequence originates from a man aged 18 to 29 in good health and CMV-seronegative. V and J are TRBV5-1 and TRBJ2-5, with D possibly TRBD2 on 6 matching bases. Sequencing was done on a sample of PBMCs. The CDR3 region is CASSLAHTEGPQYF. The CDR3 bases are TGCGCCAGCAGCTTGGCCCACACGGAGGGGCCCCAGTACTTC.